This TCR beta chain is from a study of T cells expressing NK-cell markers. The study, taken as a whole, reports: Six donors had dominant NKG2C+ clonotypes that comprised about 1.0-8% of their CD8+ T cells. The HCMV specificity of the expanded NKG2C+ T cell clones stayed unresolved.

Concerning this clonotype itself: The antigen is undetermined.

CDR1 and CDR2 (germline): MNHNY, SVGAGI (reference sequence). The CDR3 totals 15 residues. TCR beta libraries carry UMIs added by 5'RACE template switching. No DNA is given; TCRdb re-called the 5' RACE reads and lists each CDR3 protein once. The sample includes approximately 420,000 distinct CDR3 sequences. The sequence was obtained from a woman aged 50 to 65 in good health. The chain recombines TRBV6-6 with TRBJ1-1. Sequencing was done on a sample of blood T cells: a sorted CD56 or NKG2C T cell subset, CD4+ or CD8+ T cells, or bulk PBMC T cells (not recorded which). This chain's CDR3 is CASSYSRGVNTEAFF.